These 23 T cell receptor beta chains originate from one sample sequenced in a study of shared clonotypes between healthy human individuals. Profiled with immunoSEQ multiplex PCR; TCRdb holds only in-frame clones, not every one. The sample lists some 2,000,000 clones, 95% seen once, with 0.13% in the top ten. The sequenced sample was naive CD4+ T cells sorted from blood. Subset given: CD45RA+ positively selected. The receptors originated from a man aged 18 to 30 in good health.

The V call is TRBV7-9, the J call TRBJ1-2, with unresolved D. This CDR3 is 14 amino acids long. Germline CDR1 is SEHNR and CDR2 is FQNEAQ (reference sequence). Trimming removed 1 base from V and 0 bases from J, with 6 bases in between. CDR3 bases: TGTGCCAGCAGCTTAGGAGCTTCTAACTATGGCTACACCTTC. Its protein is CASSLGASNYGYTF.

The genes are TRBV9 and TRBJ2-7, with TRBD1 identical over 10 bases. CDR3 length: 16 residues. V dropped 4 bases and J dropped 4; count of bases not matched to a gene: 11. Germline CDR1 and CDR2: SGDLS and YYNGEE. In DNA, the CDR3 is TGTGCCAGCAGCACGAGACAGGGGGCAGTCGGGTACGAGCAGTACTTC. It yields the protein CASSTRQGAVGYEQYF.

J is TRBJ2-2 and V is TRBV4-1; D might be TRBD1 (5 bases). The CDR3 extends over 14 amino acids. Germline CDR1 is MGHRA and CDR2 is YSYEKL. The germline V and J ends were trimmed by 1 base and 6 bases, with 9 bases remaining between them. The chain's CDR3 is CASSQGTRAGELFF. The CDR3 nucleotides read TGCGCCAGCAGCCAAGGGACAAGGGCCGGGGAGCTGTTTTTT.

The chain links TRBV2 to TRBJ2-5; TRBD1 agrees at 8 bases. This CDR3 is built from 14 residues. The V gene end was trimmed by 7 bases and the J gene end by 1 base; junction bases not matched to a gene: 5. Germline CDR1 and CDR2: SNHLY and FYNNEI. The CDR3 spells CASNRDRSQETQYF. The CDR3 nucleotides read TGTGCCAGCAACAGGGACAGGAGCCAAGAGACCCAGTACTTC. The full variable domain, rest sourced from reference TRBV2 and TRBJ2-5, is EPEVTQTPSHQVTQMGQEVILRCVPISNHLYFYWYRQILGQKVEFLVSFYNNEISEKSEIFDDQFSVERPDGSNFTLKIRSTKLEDSAMYFCASNRDRSQETQYFGPGTRLLVL.

The rearrangement uses TRBV6-1 and TRBJ2-5, with unresolved D. The CDR3 is made up of 13 amino acids. Trimming took 1 base from V and 3 from J, leaving 6 bases between them. Per the germline V gene, CDR1 is MNHNS and CDR2 is SASEGT. The CDR3: CASSEEWKETQYF. The DNA for the CDR3 is TGTGCCAGCAGTGAAGAGTGGAAAGAGACCCAGTACTTC.

The J gene is TRBJ2-5, the V gene TRBV2; 7 positions agree with TRBD2. J lost 4 bases, V lost 3 bases, and 11 bases had no gene match. Per the germline V gene, CDR1 is SNHLY and CDR2 is FYNNEI. The CDR3 has 16 residues. CDR3: CASSDFASGGGETQYF. The CDR3 coding sequence is TGTGCCAGCAGTGATTTCGCTAGCGGAGGAGGAGAGACCCAGTACTTC.

V gene TRBV27 combines with J gene TRBJ2-5, with 11 bases aligning to TRBD2. After removal of 3 bases from V and 4 bases from J, the junction contained 7 bases not matched to a gene. The CDR3 extends over 16 amino acids. Germline lookup yields CDR1 MNHEY and CDR2 SMNVEV (reference sequence). In nucleotides, the CDR3 is TGTGCCAGCAGTTTTTGGGCTAGCGGGAGGACAGAGACCCAGTACTTC. Protein: CASSFWASGRTETQYF.

The rearrangement uses TRBV19 and TRBJ2-5, with D perhaps matching TRBD2 (5 bases). Trimming cost V 2 bases and J 4 bases, with 11 bases left between them. The germline gives CDR1 LNHDA, CDR2 SQIVND (reference sequence). The CDR3 spans 14 residues. CDR3 bases: TGTGCCAGTAGTATATTTTCGGGGTCAGAGACCCAGTACTTC. Protein sequence: CASSIFSGSETQYF.

As for this clone: The same CDR3 arises from other DNA sequences in this sample as well. The V call is TRBV10-3, the J call TRBJ2-1; no clear D. This CDR3 has 11 amino acids. Trimming left V 3 bases short and J 3 bases short, with 0 bases between. The germline CDR1 and CDR2 sequences are ENHRY and SYGVKD. CDR3 amino acids: CAISDYNEQFF. The CDR3 DNA sequence: TGTGCCATCAGTGACTACAATGAGCAGTTCTTC.

The chain recombines TRBV9 with TRBJ2-1; 11 nucleotides match TRBD2. Germline CDR1 reads SGDLS; CDR2 reads YYNGEE. The CDR3 has 18 amino acids. V lost 1 base to trimming and J lost 3 bases; unmatched junction nucleotides: 9. This CDR3 reads CASSVRASGGSGYNEQFF. In DNA form, the CDR3 reads TGTGCCAGCAGCGTAAGGGCTAGCGGGGGGTCCGGCTACAATGAGCAGTTCTTC.

The rearrangement links TRBV14 to TRBJ2-1; TRBD2 matches at 10 bases. Losses at the gene ends were 0 bases for V and 5 bases for J; bases not matched to a gene: 4. The CDR3 extends over 16 amino acids. Germline assignment: CDR1 SGHDN and CDR2 FVKESK. This CDR3 is CASSQDRTSGNNEQFF. CDR3 nucleotides: TGTGCCAGCAGCCAAGATCGGACTAGCGGAAACAATGAGCAGTTCTTC.

V and J are TRBV27 and TRBJ2-1, with 13 bases that match TRBD2. The V gene end was trimmed by 1 base and the J gene end by 4 bases; junction bases not matched to a gene: 4. This CDR3 is built from 17 residues. Per the germline V gene, CDR1 is MNHEY and CDR2 is SMNVEV (reference sequence). In DNA, the CDR3 is TGTGCCAGCAGTTTATGGACTAGCGGGGGACCGTACAATGAGCAGTTCTTC. Its protein is CASSLWTSGGPYNEQFF.

This sequence joins TRBV6-1 and TRBJ1-2; TRBD1 matches at 8 bases. This CDR3 has 12 residues. The V and J ends lost 5 bases and 8 bases, in that order; junction bases with no gene match: 4. Germline lookup yields CDR1 MNHNS and CDR2 SASEGT. CDR3 region: CASSLRQGGYTF. The DNA of the CDR3 is TGTGCCAGCAGTCTCCGACAGGGGGGCTACACCTTC.

The rearrangement links TRBV10-2 to TRBJ2-3; TRBD1 matches at 7 bases. The germline gives CDR1 WSHSY, CDR2 SAAADI. J was trimmed by 2 bases and V by 4 bases; bases with no gene match: 3. The CDR3 length is 14 residues. The DNA for the CDR3 is TGCGCCAGCAGTGGCAGGGGGAACACAGATACGCAGTATTTT. This codes for CASSGRGNTDTQYF.

The genes are TRBV6-6 and TRBJ2-3; 11 bases fit TRBD2. Germline V gene data show CDR1 as MNHNY and CDR2 as SVGAGI (reference sequence). With 0 bases clipped from V and 4 bases from J, the junction kept 3 bases outside the gene matches. The CDR3 length is 16 residues. CDR3 region: CASSYSLAGVADTQYF. The CDR3 DNA reads TGTGCCAGCAGTTACTCACTAGCGGGGGTGGCAGATACGCAGTATTTT.

The CDR3 DNA follows: TGTGCCAGCGGACAGCTTAGCAATCAGCCCCAGCATTTT. It translates to CASGQLSNQPQHF. This sequence joins TRBV6-1 and TRBJ1-5, with a possible D match to TRBD1 (6 bases). The CDR3 has 13 amino acids. Per the germline V gene, CDR1 is MNHNS and CDR2 is SASEGT. Trimming took 8 bases from V and 0 from J, leaving 8 bases between them.

The genes are TRBV19 and TRBJ2-5; D tentatively reads TRBD1 or TRBD2 (6 bases each). Trimming shortened V by 9 bases and J by 2 bases, and 10 bases separated the two germline ends. This CDR3 is 12 amino acids long. The germline V gene encodes CDR1 LNHDA and CDR2 SQIVND (reference sequence). The CDR3 protein is CARGGLQETQYF. Here the CDR3 DNA reads TGTGCCAGAGGGGGGCTACAAGAGACCCAGTACTTC. Variable domain in full (rest from reference TRBV19 and TRBJ2-5): DGGITQSPKYLFRKEGQNVTLSCEQNLNHDAMYWYRQDPGQGLRLIYYSQIVNDFQKGDIAEGYSVSREKKESFPLTVTSAQKNPTAFYLCARGGLQETQYFGPGTRLLVL.

The chain employs TRBV27 and TRBJ2-7; 8 bases fit TRBD1. The germline V gene encodes CDR1 MNHEY and CDR2 SMNVEV (reference sequence). The CDR3 consists of 15 residues. Trimming took 2 bases from V and 2 from J; bases not matched to a gene: 5. The CDR3 is CASSLVRTGPYEQYF. DNA for the CDR3: TGTGCCAGCAGTTTAGTTAGGACAGGGCCCTACGAGCAGTACTTC.

The rearrangement uses TRBV30 and TRBJ1-6; weak D call: TRBD1 (5 bases). Germline V CDR1 and CDR2: GTSNPN, SVGIG (reference sequence). This CDR3 has 15 amino acids. The V end was cut by 4 bases, the J end by 0 bases, with 10 bases between. CDR3 DNA: TGTGCCTGGACAGGGATATTCTCCTATAATTCACCCCTCCACTTT. This gives the protein CAWTGIFSYNSPLHF.

The V call is TRBV5-1, the J call TRBJ1-4; D uncertain. This CDR3 is 16 amino acids long. Germline CDR1 SGHRS, CDR2 YFSETQ. Deletions cut 0 bases from V and 3 bases from J, with 12 bases between. The CDR3 DNA is TGCGCCAGCAGCTTGGAAGGTGGCGGAGCTAATGAAAAACTGTTTTTT. This translates into CASSLEGGGANEKLFF.

The rearrangement uses TRBV4-3 and TRBJ1-2; D unresolved. Germline lookup yields CDR1 LGHNA and CDR2 YSLEER. This CDR3 comprises 13 residues. Trimming pared 2 bases from V and 8 bases from J, leaving 12 bases between. Written as DNA, the CDR3 is TGCGCCAGCAGCCAACCAGCGGTAGGGGGCTACACCTTC. Translated: CASSQPAVGGYTF.

The genes are TRBV5-1 and TRBJ1-2; possibly TRBD1 for D (6 bases). The V and J ends lost 4 bases and 6 bases respectively, with 16 bases between them. Germline V CDR1 and CDR2: SGHRS, YFSETQ. The CDR3 is 14 amino acids. In nucleotides, the CDR3 is TGCGCCAGCAGCGACGGACAGCCATCGGATGGCTACACCTTC. Translated, it gives CASSDGQPSDGYTF.

As regards this clone: Other DNA sequences within the sample encode an identical CDR3. This sequence joins TRBV5-1 and TRBJ2-3, with D tentatively TRBD1 (5 bases). The CDR3 extends over 12 amino acids. V was pared by 1 base and J by 6 bases, with 6 bases between. Germline lookup yields CDR1 SGHRS and CDR2 YFSETQ. CDR3 sequence: CASSLTGDTQYF. The CDR3 nucleotides are TGCGCCAGCAGCTTGACAGGCGATACGCAGTATTTT.